This T cell receptor beta chain derives from a study of cytomegalovirus exposure and HLA in healthy donors. Overall study results and limits: Versus the approximately 700-donor mean, an Asian-associated ancestry cluster reportedly showed fewer N-insertions in a later analysis. The likely origin of a cluster of highly shared sequence variants was a sequencing artifact.

Germline V gene lookup returns CDR1 MNHNS and CDR2 SASEGT. Trimming took off 6 bases at V and 2 bases at J, with 11 bases between the two ends. The CDR3 sequence is 14 residues long. Vbeta (60) and Jbeta (13) primers were used in the PCR. Libraries were prepared by immunoSEQ multiplex PCR; TCRdb keeps only in-frame clonotypes and omits some of them. The table shows tens of thousands of clones, with approximately 62% occurring only once. As to this clone: What it binds is not known.

The donors gave bone marrow, and they were healthy. The source material was PBMCs. The chain combines TRBV6-1 with TRBJ1-3; D call uncertain. The clonotype comes from a male donor in good health and CMV-seropositive. The CDR3 here is CASRVRRTGNTIYF. CDR3 nucleotide sequence: TGTGCCAGCAGAGTCAGGCGAACTGGAAACACCATATATTTT.